One sample yielded the 21 T cell receptor beta chains listed below, sequenced in a study of T cell repertoires in cytomegalovirus infection. One entry per CDR3 protein results from TCRdb running MiXCR on the reads. The sample lists roughly 500,000 distinct CDR3 sequences; about 15% were seen once. Sequenced input: CD8+ T cells from PBMCs. The receptor source for this set is a human donor in good health (CMV status not recorded). Some clones in this sample may be carry-over from other donors' samples.

In regard to this clonotype: At one end, the junction sequence differs from germline, possibly due to a read error. J is TRBJ2-5 and V is TRBV6-1; D unresolved. Germline V gene sequence: CDR1 MNHNS, CDR2 SASEGT. The CDR3 contains 13 residues. The CDR3 DNA reads TGTGCCAGCAGTGACCGGATCGGAAAGACCCTGTACTTC. This sequence encodes CASSDRIGKTLYF.

The V call is TRBV9, the J call TRBJ2-7; D is unresolved. CDR1 is SGDLS and CDR2 is YYNGEE in the germline V gene. Deletions cut 0 bases from V and 7 bases from J, with 17 bases between. The CDR3 spans 15 residues. Written as DNA, the CDR3 is TGTGCCAGCAGCGTAGGTGAGGCCCCAAGGCAGGAGCAGTACTTC. Its protein product is CASSVGEAPRQEQYF.

This clonotype was counted at least ten times. This chain joins TRBV7-7 and TRBJ2-5, with TRBD2 identical over 13 bases. CDR1 is SSHAT, CDR2 FNYEAQ, per germline (reference sequence). V lost 11 bases and J lost 5; bases outside the gene matches: 11. The CDR3 is made up of 15 amino acids. The CDR3 nucleotides are TGTGCCGCACAAGAACTAGCGGGGGGGCAGGAGACCCAGTACTTC. Translation: CAAQELAGGQETQYF.

The V and J genes are TRBV9 and TRBJ1-6, with D perhaps TRBD1 (6 bases). The germline gives CDR1 SGDLS, CDR2 YYNGEE. The CDR3 is 14 residues long. Trimming removed 0 bases from V and 14 bases from J, with 15 bases in between. The CDR3 DNA reads TGTGCCAGCAGCGTAGGTGAAGGGGGTCGAGCCCTCCACTTT. Translation gives CASSVGEGGRALHF.

This rearrangement joins TRBV19 to TRBJ2-7; D might be TRBD2 (5 bases). Germline V gene lookup returns CDR1 LNHDA and CDR2 SQIVND (reference sequence). V shed 4 bases and J shed 3 bases, with 19 bases lying between them. The CDR3 is made up of 16 amino acids. Here the CDR3 reads CASSTSPGRVYYEQYF. For the CDR3, the DNA is TGTGCCAGTAGTACATCCCCGGGAAGGGTCTACTACGAGCAGTACTTC.

Comment on this clonotype: This may be a read error, as it is one base from a much larger clone. This sequence joins TRBV12-3 or TRBV12-4 and TRBJ2-1; a weak D match, TRBD2 (6 bases). The V end lost 3 bases, the J end lost 4 bases, and 13 bases lay between the germline ends. CDR3 size: 15 residues. In DNA form, the CDR3 reads TGTGCCAGCAGTTTTGCTTGCGGGGCTTACAATGAGCAGTTCTTC. Translating gives CASSFACGAYNEQFF.

The J gene is TRBJ1-4, the V gene TRBV9; possibly TRBD1 for D (6 bases). CDR3 length equals 15 residues. CDR1 and CDR2 (germline): SGDLS, YYNGEE. V was clipped by 4 bases and J by 5 bases, with 15 bases between them. The CDR3 here is CASSIGQIKNEKLFF. For the CDR3, the DNA is TGTGCCAGCAGCATCGGACAGATAAAGAATGAAAAACTGTTTTTT.

Only a few counts were recorded for this clonotype. The chain is built from TRBV27 and TRBJ2-2; TRBD2 matches at 10 bases. The CDR3 length is 17 residues. The trim removed 9 bases at V and 4 bases at J, leaving 14 bases unmatched. Germline values: CDR1 MNHEY, CDR2 SMNVEV (reference sequence). The DNA for the CDR3 is TGTGCCAGTGGCCGGGCTAGCGGGAGTCGTAGCACCGGGGAGCTGTTTTTT. Encoded protein: CASGRASGSRSTGELFF.

This clonotype has ten or more counts. The chain employs TRBV12-3 or TRBV12-4 and TRBJ2-5; D remains unclear. The CDR3 has 12 amino acids. V gave up 5 bases and J gave up 9 bases, with 13 bases separating them. The CDR3 loop is CASSISIWAQYF. The DNA for the CDR3 is TGTGCCAGCAGTATCTCAATCTGGGCCCAGTACTTC.

This clonotype occurred many times. The chain combines TRBV27 with TRBJ1-6, with 9 bases identical to TRBD1. Trimming took 5 bases from V and 6 from J; bases not matched to a gene: 5. Germline CDR1 and CDR2: MNHEY and SMNVEV (reference sequence). CDR3 length: 15 residues. The CDR3 protein is CASSPRDRANSPLHF. The DNA for the CDR3 is TGTGCCAGCAGTCCGCGGGACAGGGCTAATTCACCCCTCCACTTT.

This clonotype showed up just a few times. The chain joins TRBV27 to TRBJ1-4; a weak D match, TRBD1 (5 bases). The germline V gene has CDR1 MNHEY and CDR2 SMNVEV (reference sequence). The CDR3 has 16 amino acids. V was pared by 1 base and J by 0 bases, with 9 bases between. Here the CDR3 reads CASSLWRGATNEKLFF. CDR3 sequence (DNA): TGTGCCAGCAGTTTATGGAGGGGTGCAACTAATGAAAAACTGTTTTTT.

In the case of this clonotype: It is likely a read error, because the conserved phenylalanine at the end of the CDR3 is missing. J is TRBJ1-2 and V is TRBV2, with D tentatively TRBD1 (5 bases). CDR1 and CDR2 (germline): SNHLY, FYNNEI. Trimming removed 10 bases from V and 6 bases from J, with 15 bases in between. The CDR3 length is 12 residues. CDR3: CAKTTALNGYTL. CDR3 sequence (DNA): TGTGCCAAAACGACAGCGCTTAATGGCTACACCTTA.

The table lists this clonotype with many counts. This sequence joins TRBV19 and TRBJ2-2, with 12 bases lining up with TRBD2. The length of the CDR3 is 19 residues. CDR1 and CDR2 (germline): LNHDA, SQIVND (reference sequence). J was trimmed by 0 bases and V by 2 bases; bases with no gene match: 7. The CDR3 spells CASSIQTSGGLTNTGELFF. The CDR3 nucleotides read TGTGCCAGTAGTATACAGACTAGCGGGGGCCTTACGAACACCGGGGAGCTGTTTTTT. The variable domain in full, completed from reference TRBV19 and TRBJ2-2, reads DGGITQSPKYLFRKEGQNVTLSCEQNLNHDAMYWYRQDPGQGLRLIYYSQIVNDFQKGDIAEGYSVSREKKESFPLTVTSAQKNPTAFYLCASSIQTSGGLTNTGELFFGEGSRLTVL.

This clonotype has ten or more counts. The chain employs TRBV12-3 or TRBV12-4 and TRBJ2-7; D may be TRBD1 (5 bases). V lost 0 bases, J lost 3 bases, and 9 bases lay in between. The CDR3 covers 14 residues. CDR3 region: CASSLALRVYEQYF. The CDR3 DNA reads TGTGCCAGCAGTTTAGCCCTCAGGGTCTACGAGCAGTACTTC.

This clonotype came up a few times. The chain recombines TRBV9 with TRBJ2-7, with D uncertain. Germline V gene data show CDR1 as SGDLS and CDR2 as YYNGEE. The CDR3 is 14 amino acids. The ends were cut back, 4 bases at V and 2 bases at J, with 13 bases in the middle. The CDR3 DNA reads as TGTGCCAGCAGCTCCCGGGCCGCCACCTACGAGCAGTACTTC. Residues: CASSSRAATYEQYF.

The CDR3 reads CASSAASGRGTDTQYF. CDR3 DNA: TGTGCCAGCAGTGCCGCTAGCGGGAGGGGCACAGATACGCAGTATTTT. The chain is built from TRBV6-4 and TRBJ2-3, with 12 bases lining up with TRBD2. The CDR3 has 16 residues. Germline V CDR1 and CDR2: MRHNA, SNTAGT. V lost 4 bases to trimming and J lost 1 base; unmatched junction nucleotides: 3.

The CDR3 is CSARDHGTGKNIQYF. In nucleotides, the CDR3 is TGCAGTGCTAGAGATCACGGGACAGGGAAAAACATTCAGTACTTC. The chain joins TRBV20-1 to TRBJ2-4, with TRBD1 matching 9 bases. CDR3 length: 15 amino acids. J lost 4 bases, V lost 0 bases, and 4 bases had no gene match. CDR1 is DFQATT, CDR2 SNEGSKA, per germline (reference sequence).

At least ten counts were recorded for this clonotype. The chain is built from TRBV11-1 and TRBJ1-6; D unclear. Deletions cut 0 bases from V and 7 bases from J, with 16 bases between. CDR1 and CDR2 from the germline V gene are SGHAT and FQDESV (reference sequence). This CDR3 region has 17 residues. The CDR3 DNA is TGTGCCAGCAGCTTAGCGCCGAGGGTGCCCAGGAATTCACCCCTCCACTTT. This translates into CASSLAPRVPRNSPLHF.

At least ten counts were recorded for this clonotype. The CDR3 DNA reads TGCGCCAGCAGCCAGTCGACAGCAACCGGGGAGCTGTTTTTT. This translates into CASSQSTATGELFF. This chain uses TRBV4-1 with TRBJ2-2, with a weak D call TRBD1 (5 bases). Per germline, CDR1 MGHRA and CDR2 YSYEKL. V was pared by 3 bases and J by 5 bases, with 10 bases between. The CDR3 totals 14 residues.

This clonotype was detected many times. The chain combines TRBV14 with TRBJ2-7; 7 nucleotides match TRBD2. After removal of 2 bases from V and 3 bases from J, the junction contained 10 bases not matched to a gene. The CDR3 length is 16 residues. Per germline, CDR1 SGHDN and CDR2 FVKESK. The CDR3 spells CASSQRLAARGYEQYF. CDR3 DNA sequence: TGTGCCAGCAGCCAACGACTAGCCGCCCGGGGCTACGAGCAGTACTTC.

This clonotype was observed many times. V usage is TRBV12-3 or TRBV12-4 and J usage is TRBJ2-3; TRBD2 matches 10 bases. CDR3 length equals 16 residues. Trimming removed 2 bases from V and 3 bases from J; junction bases left unmatched: 5. CDR3 loop: CASSLTSGGETDTQYF. The CDR3, as DNA: TGTGCCAGCAGTTTAACCAGCGGGGGGGAGACAGATACGCAGTATTTT.